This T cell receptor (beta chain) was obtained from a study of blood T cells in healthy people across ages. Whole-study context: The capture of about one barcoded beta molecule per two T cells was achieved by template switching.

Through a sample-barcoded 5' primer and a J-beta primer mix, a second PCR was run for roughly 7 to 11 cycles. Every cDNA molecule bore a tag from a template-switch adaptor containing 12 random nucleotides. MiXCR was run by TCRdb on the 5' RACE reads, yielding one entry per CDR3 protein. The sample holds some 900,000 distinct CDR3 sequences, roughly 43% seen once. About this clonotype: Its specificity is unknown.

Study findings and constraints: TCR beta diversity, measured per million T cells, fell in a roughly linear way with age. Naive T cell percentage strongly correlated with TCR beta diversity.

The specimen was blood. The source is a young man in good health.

This CDR3 is CASSRETGIDGYTF. In DNA form, the CDR3 reads TGTGCCAGCAGCCGGGAGACAGGGATAGACGGCTACACCTTC. This chain connects TRBV7-9 to TRBJ1-2; 7 positions match TRBD1. The length of the CDR3 is 14 residues. The germline V gene has CDR1 SEHNR and CDR2 FQNEAQ (reference sequence). Trimming at V came to 5 bases and at J to 8 bases, leaving 11 bases not matched to a gene.